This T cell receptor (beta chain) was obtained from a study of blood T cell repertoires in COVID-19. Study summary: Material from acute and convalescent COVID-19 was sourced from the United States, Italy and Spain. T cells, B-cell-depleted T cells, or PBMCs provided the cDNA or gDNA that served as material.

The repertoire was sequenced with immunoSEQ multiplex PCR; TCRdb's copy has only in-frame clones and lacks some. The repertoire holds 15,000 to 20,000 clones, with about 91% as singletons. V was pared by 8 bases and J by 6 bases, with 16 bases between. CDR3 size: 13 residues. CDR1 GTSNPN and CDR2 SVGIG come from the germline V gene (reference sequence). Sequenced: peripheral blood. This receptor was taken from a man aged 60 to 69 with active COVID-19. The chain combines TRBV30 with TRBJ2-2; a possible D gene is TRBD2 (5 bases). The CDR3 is CAGLKRGSGELFF. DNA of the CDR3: TGTGCCGGCTTAAAACGGGGTTCCGGGGAGCTGTTTTTT.